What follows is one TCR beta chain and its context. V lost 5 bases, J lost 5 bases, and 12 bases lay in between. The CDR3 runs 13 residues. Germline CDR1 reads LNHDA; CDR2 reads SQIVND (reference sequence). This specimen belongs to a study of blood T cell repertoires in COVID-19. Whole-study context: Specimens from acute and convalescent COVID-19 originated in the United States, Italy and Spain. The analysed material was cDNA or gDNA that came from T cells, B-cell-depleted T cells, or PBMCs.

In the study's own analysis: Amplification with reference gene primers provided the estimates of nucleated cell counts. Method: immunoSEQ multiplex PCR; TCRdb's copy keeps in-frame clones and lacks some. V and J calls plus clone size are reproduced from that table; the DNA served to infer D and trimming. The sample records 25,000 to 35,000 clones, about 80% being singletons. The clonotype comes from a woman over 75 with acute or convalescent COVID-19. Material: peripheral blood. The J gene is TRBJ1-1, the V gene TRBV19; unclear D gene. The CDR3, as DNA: TGTGCCAGTAGTTTCGGGAGTGAAACTGAAGCTTTCTTT. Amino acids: CASSFGSETEAFF. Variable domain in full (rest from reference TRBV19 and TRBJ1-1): DGGITQSPKYLFRKEGQNVTLSCEQNLNHDAMYWYRQDPGQGLRLIYYSQIVNDFQKGDIAEGYSVSREKKESFPLTVTSAQKNPTAFYLCASSFGSETEAFFGQGTRLTVV.